What follows is one T cell receptor (beta chain) and its context. What it recognizes is unknown. This entry is derived from a study of T cells in tuberculosis. General study findings and limits: The TCR-beta difference was not significant; alpha differences partly reflected length.

The repertoire was sequenced with immunoSEQ multiplex PCR; TCRdb's copy has only in-frame clones and lacks some. The profile shows roughly 41,000 clones, about 94% of them singletons. Trimming pared 1 base from V and 0 bases from J, leaving 7 bases between. There are 14 residues in the CDR3. In germline, CDR1 is SGDLS, CDR2 YYNGEE. The material sequenced was PBMCs. The TCR sequence derives from a donor aged 10-35 years with latent tuberculosis or without tuberculosis infection. Some clones in this sample may be carry-over from other donors' samples. V gene TRBV9 combines with J gene TRBJ1-1, with no clear D. CDR3 DNA sequence: TGTGCCAGCAGCGTAACCGGTATGAACACTGAAGCTTTCTTT. It is translated as CASSVTGMNTEAFF.